This is a list of T cell receptor beta chains from one sample in a study of T cell responses to AZD1222 COVID-19 vaccine. Clones were sequenced by immunoSEQ multiplex PCR, and TCRdb holds only the in-frame ones, with some missing. In the table there are 100,000 to 150,000 clones, about 87% of which are singletons. The input for sequencing was peripheral blood, taken on day 0 of AZD1222 vaccination. These receptors were collected from an adult in good health. Both conserved end residues are part of each CDR3. The D gene is left open where the match is weak. Expanded clones get a size class; other rows say once, few or many, or leave the size out.

v_gene	abundance	d_gene	j_gene	CDR3aa	CDR3nt
TRBV6-5	-	-	TRBJ1-2	CASSFGYHYGYTF	TGTGCCAGCAGCTTTGGTTACCACTATGGCTACACCTTC
TRBV4-2	-	-	TRBJ2-3	CASSSVRSSTDTQYF	TGTGCCAGCAGCAGCGTCCGATCTAGCACAGATACGCAGTATTTT
TRBV7-2	-	-	TRBJ1-2	CASTFYHGYTF	TGTGCCAGCACCTTTTACCATGGCTACACCTTC
TRBV18	-	TRBD1	TRBJ1-5	CASSPPGTGDAQPQHF	TGTGCCAGCTCACCACCCGGGACAGGGGACGCTCAGCCCCAGCATTTT
TRBV7-2	once	-	TRBJ1-6	CASSLRGANSPLHF	TGTGCCAGCAGCTTAAGGGGGGCTAATTCACCCCTCCACTTT
TRBV19	-	TRBD1	TRBJ2-7	CASSPPGQGINEQYF	TGTGCCAGTAGTCCTCCGGGACAGGGTATCAACGAGCAGTACTTC
TRBV7-9	-	-	TRBJ2-5	CASRRGQQETQYF	TGTGCCAGCAGACGCGGACAGCAAGAGACCCAGTACTTC
TRBV3-1/TRBV3-2	-	-	TRBJ2-2	CASSPIVNTGELFF	TGTGCCAGCAGCCCCATAGTGAACACCGGGGAGCTGTTTTTT
TRBV5-1	-	TRBD1	TRBJ1-1	CASSLDSDRVDEAFF	TGCGCCAGCAGCTTGGATTCCGACAGGGTGGATGAAGCTTTCTTT
TRBV28	once	-	TRBJ2-1	CASSFPPGDEQFF	TGTGCCAGCAGTTTCCCACCGGGTGATGAGCAGTTCTTC
TRBV2	few	-	TRBJ1-1	CASSETNWKLNTEAFF	TGTGCCAGCAGTGAGACGAATTGGAAGCTGAACACTGAAGCTTTCTTT
TRBV28	-	-	TRBJ1-2	CASSGPRAGTYYGYTF	TGTGCCAGCAGTGGACCTCGGGCGGGAACGTACTATGGCTACACCTTC
TRBV27	-	TRBD1	TRBJ1-2	CASSGQGKGGYTF	TGTGCCAGCAGCGGACAGGGGAAAGGTGGCTACACCTTC
TRBV9	-	TRBD1	TRBJ1-1	CASSTARGTEAFF	TGTGCCAGCAGCACAGCCAGGGGGACTGAAGCTTTCTTT
TRBV27	few	-	TRBJ2-3	CASSLSVEWDTQYF	TGTGCCAGCAGTTTATCGGTGGAGTGGGATACGCAGTATTTT
TRBV28	-	-	TRBJ2-5	CASSTGQGKKTQYF	TGTGCCAGCAGTACCGGTCAGGGTAAAAAGACCCAGTACTTC